The 26 T cell receptor beta chains presented below share a single source sample, sequenced in a study of brain T cells in children with intractable seizures. Measured with immunoSEQ multiplex PCR; TCRdb has only the in-frame clones, and not every one. In the table there are about 76,000 clones, 93% of which are singletons. Sequenced material: peripheral blood, taken at surgery. The receptors here all came from a boy less than two years old with tuberous sclerosis and intractable seizures.

The chain links TRBV4-1 to TRBJ2-7; TRBD2 is a possible D gene (5 bases). Deletions cut 0 bases from V and 4 bases from J, with 13 bases between. CDR1 is MGHRA, CDR2 YSYEKL, per germline. CDR3 size: 15 residues. The CDR3 loop is CASSQEDGIPYEQYF. In nucleotides, the CDR3 is TGCGCCAGCAGCCAAGAGGACGGGATCCCTTACGAGCAGTACTTC.

The chain couples TRBV30 to TRBJ2-1, with TRBD2 matching over 14 bases. Germline loops: CDR1 GTSNPN, CDR2 SVGIG (reference sequence). The junction had 7 bases not matched to a gene; V was cut back by 5 bases and J by 10 bases. The CDR3 extends over 14 amino acids. The CDR3 nucleotides are TGTGCCTGGGGGACTAGCGGGGGTTTCCGGGAGCAGTTCTTC. Protein product: CAWGTSGGFREQFF.

In DNA form, the CDR3 reads TGCGCCAGCAGCCAAGTCGGGGGCGGCTACAATGAGCAGTTCTTC. Translating it yields CASSQVGGGYNEQFF. This chain uses TRBV4-1 with TRBJ2-1; D is perhaps TRBD1 or TRBD2 (6 bases each). Deletions cut 1 base from V and 3 bases from J, with 10 bases between. This CDR3 spans 15 amino acids. Germline lookup yields CDR1 MGHRA and CDR2 YSYEKL.

The chain links TRBV7-2 to TRBJ2-7; 9 bases match TRBD1. CDR1 is SGHTA and CDR2 is FQGNSA in the germline V gene. The trim removed 0 bases at V and 3 bases at J, leaving 9 bases unmatched. This CDR3 spans 17 amino acids. The CDR3: CASSLARQGEYGYEQYF. CDR3 sequence (DNA): TGTGCCAGCAGCTTAGCCCGACAGGGGGAGTATGGCTACGAGCAGTACTTC.

The chain combines TRBV18 with TRBJ2-2, with a weak D call TRBD2 (6 bases). This CDR3 is built from 17 residues. Germline V CDR1 and CDR2: KGHSH, LQKENI. The germline V and J ends were trimmed by 3 bases and 4 bases, with 18 bases remaining between them. The CDR3 loop is CASSPPRTGEATGELFF. The CDR3 bases are TGTGCCAGCTCACCTCCACGGACGGGAGAGGCCACCGGGGAGCTGTTTTTT.

This clone was found once. The J gene is TRBJ2-4, the V gene TRBV15; 8 bases fit TRBD1. CDR1 is LNHNV and CDR2 is YYDKDF in the germline V gene (reference sequence). This CDR3 spans 11 amino acids. Germline trimming cut 8 bases from V and 9 bases from J; bases unmatched to any gene: 3. CDR3 amino acids: CATGTGSIQYF. In nucleotides, the CDR3 is TGTGCCACCGGGACAGGCAGCATTCAGTACTTC.

V and J are TRBV24-1 and TRBJ2-3, with a weak D call TRBD2 (5 bases). The V gene lost 9 bases and the J gene lost 0 bases, with 12 bases spanning the gap. This CDR3 comprises 14 residues. Germline-derived CDR1 and CDR2 are KGHDR and SFDVKD. CDR3 nucleotide sequence: TGTGCCACCTCCTGGTCGGGGAGCACAGATACGCAGTATTTT. It specifies CATSWSGSTDTQYF.

The J gene is TRBJ2-5, the V gene TRBV12-3 or TRBV12-4; D possibly corresponds to TRBD2 (6 bases). V lost 5 bases and J lost 4, with 11 bases in between. The CDR3 length is 13 residues. CDR3 DNA sequence: TGTGCCAGCAGTATACTAGCAAGAGAGACCCAGTACTTC. This codes for CASSILARETQYF.

This sequence joins TRBV27 and TRBJ2-1, with 9 positions matching TRBD2. This CDR3 is built from 18 residues. V was clipped by 2 bases and J by 1 base; unmatched bases: 9. Germline V CDR1 and CDR2: MNHEY, SMNVEV (reference sequence). The CDR3 DNA reads TGTGCCAGCAGTTTAAACCCCCCCCTAGCGGGATCCTACAATGAGCAGTTCTTC. It codes for CASSLNPPLAGSYNEQFF.

The rearrangement uses TRBV5-6 and TRBJ1-1; D uncertain. Germline V gene sequence: CDR1 SGHDT, CDR2 YYEEEE. The CDR3 extends over 14 amino acids. Between the trimmed V and J ends, which lost 5 bases and 5 bases, there was a span of 16 bases. CDR3 sequence: CASREAGRGTEAFF. CDR3 DNA sequence: TGTGCCAGCAGGGAGGCGGGCAGAGGAACTGAAGCTTTCTTT.

This clone was counted a few times. The CDR3 sequence is CASSRLATGGSDSPLHF. The CDR3, as DNA: TGTGCCAGCTCACGCCTGGCTACAGGGGGCTCTGATTCACCCCTCCACTTT. The V and J genes are TRBV18 and TRBJ1-6; TRBD1 aligns across 9 bases. The CDR3 length is 17 residues. CDR1 and CDR2 from the germline V gene are KGHSH and LQKENI. The ends lost 4 bases at V and 8 bases at J; junction bases unmatched: 12.

The rearrangement uses TRBV19 and TRBJ2-1, with TRBD2 matching 7 bases. The CDR3 length is 15 residues. Germline-derived CDR1 and CDR2 are LNHDA and SQIVND (reference sequence). V shed 4 bases and J 6 bases; nucleotides not matched to a gene: 9. The CDR3 region has the DNA TGTGCCAGTAGTACCCCAGGCGGCGGGGGCAATGAGCAGTTCTTC. This codes for CASSTPGGGGNEQFF.

V usage is TRBV7-8 and J usage is TRBJ2-7; TRBD2 matches 13 bases. CDR3 length: 15 amino acids. CDR1 is SGHVS, CDR2 FQNEAQ, per germline. Trimming cost V 5 bases and J 1 base; bases outside gene matches: 2. CDR3 bases: TGTGCCAGCAGCCGGACTAGCGGGGGTTCCTACGAGCAGTACTTC. Its translation is CASSRTSGGSYEQYF. The whole variable domain, remainder taken from reference TRBV7-8 and TRBJ2-7, is GAGVSQSPRYKVAKRGQDVALRCDPISGHVSLFWYQQALGQGPEFLTYFQNEAQLDKSGLPSDRFFAERPEGSVSTLKIQRTQQEDSAVYLCASSRTSGGSYEQYFGPGTRLTVT.

J is TRBJ2-5 and V is TRBV27; 7 bases line up with TRBD1. The CDR3 length is 15 residues. The V gene end was trimmed by 6 bases and the J gene end by 5 bases; junction bases not matched to a gene: 12. From germline, CDR1 is MNHEY and CDR2 SMNVEV (reference sequence). The CDR3 sequence is CASSPNGQEWETQYF. Written as DNA, the CDR3 is TGTGCCAGCAGCCCAAATGGACAGGAGTGGGAGACCCAGTACTTC.

The CDR3 nucleotides are TGTGCCAGCAGCAAAGCGCTAGGGACAGGGTCTTGCTATGGCTACACCTTC. Translated: CASSKALGTGSCYGYTF. This chain links TRBV21-1 with TRBJ1-2; TRBD1 was called by the table and not checked on the DNA. TRBV21-1 is an annotated pseudogene. CDR3 length equals 17 residues.

The chain uses TRBV5-4 and TRBJ2-1; D could derive from TRBD1 or TRBD2 (7 bases each). CDR3 length equals 16 residues. Looked up from germline, CDR1 is SGHNT and CDR2 is YYREEE (reference sequence). V was cut by 1 base and J by 7 bases, with 18 bases left in between. For the CDR3, the DNA is TGTGCCAGCAGCTTGCAGGGGGGGGCAGAAGGGAATGAGCAGTTCTTC. Residues: CASSLQGGAEGNEQFF.

The chain carries TRBV25-1 and TRBJ2-5; no definite D call. Germline CDR1 is MGHDK and CDR2 is SYGVNS. Trimming took 3 bases from V and 4 from J, leaving 15 bases between them. The CDR3 extends over 15 amino acids. The CDR3 nucleotides are TGTGCCAGCAGTGACCCCCCAAGGGTCGGAGAGACCCAGTACTTC. Translated, it gives CASSDPPRVGETQYF.

As regards this clone: Other DNA sequences of this sample code for an identical CDR3. The chain has TRBV19 and TRBJ2-2; no reliable D call. Germline lookup yields CDR1 LNHDA and CDR2 SQIVND (reference sequence). V was cut by 3 bases and J by 5 bases, with 4 bases left in between. This CDR3 has 12 amino acids. CDR3 loop: CASSIGTGELFF. The CDR3 coding sequence is TGTGCCAGTAGTATTGGGACCGGGGAGCTGTTTTTT.

This clone was observed a handful of times. The chain couples TRBV10-3 to TRBJ1-2; D may be TRBD1 (5 bases). Trimming shortened V by 3 bases and J by 11 bases, and 19 bases separated the two germline ends. CDR1 and CDR2 (germline): ENHRY, SYGVKD. The CDR3 contains 14 residues. The CDR3 DNA sequence: TGTGCCATCAGTGAACTTGGGGCCCCGGTTCGGTACACCTTC. Residues: CAISELGAPVRYTF.

This chain uses TRBV29-1 with TRBJ1-1; D gene ambiguous. Germline CDR1 is SQVTM and CDR2 is ANQGSEA. There are 13 residues in the CDR3. V was trimmed by 8 bases and J by 0 bases, leaving 13 bases between them. The CDR3 sequence: CSSRVNMNTEAFF. The CDR3 DNA reads as TGCAGCTCCCGTGTGAATATGAACACTGAAGCTTTCTTT.

This sequence joins TRBV5-4 and TRBJ1-6; D unresolved. This CDR3 is built from 15 residues. Trimming removed 4 bases at V and 7 bases at J, with 15 bases between. CDR1 is SGHNT, CDR2 YYREEE, per germline (reference sequence). The CDR3 DNA reads as TGTGCCAGCAGCATTGACCTTGCCCTAAATTCACCCCTCCACTTT. Its protein product is CASSIDLALNSPLHF. Looking up the rest from reference TRBV5-4 and TRBJ1-6 gives the full variable domain: ETGVTQSPTHLIKTRGQQVTLRCSSQSGHNTVSWYQQALGQGPQFIFQYYREEENGRGNFPPRFSGLQFPNYSSELNVNALELDDSALYLCASSIDLALNSPLHFGNGTRLTVT.

The V gene is TRBV7-2, the J gene TRBJ2-7; D is ambiguous. Trimming removed 0 bases from V and 0 bases from J, with 3 bases in between. Germline V lookup: CDR1 SGHTA, CDR2 FQGNSA. This CDR3 has 13 residues. CDR3 loop: CASSLASSYEQYF. CDR3 coding DNA: TGTGCCAGCAGCTTAGCTTCCTCCTACGAGCAGTACTTC.

Regarding this clone: This sample includes further DNA sequences coding for the same CDR3. The CDR3 loop reads CASSLGSSYEQYF. The CDR3 DNA is TGTGCCAGCAGCTTAGGCAGCTCCTACGAGCAGTACTTC. The V call is TRBV11-3, the J call TRBJ2-7, with unresolved D. The germline V gene has CDR1 SGHNT and CDR2 YENEEA. The CDR3 spans 13 residues. Trimming removed 1 base from V and 0 bases from J, with 4 bases in between.

The CDR3 sequence: CASSEPDRGLTLTGGELFF. The CDR3 DNA sequence: TGTGCCAGCAGCGAACCGGACAGGGGGCTAACCCTTACGGGCGGGGAGCTGTTTTTT. The V gene is TRBV2, the J gene TRBJ2-2, with 11 nucleotides matching TRBD1. The CDR3 has 19 amino acids. Germline loops: CDR1 SNHLY, CDR2 FYNNEI. The junction had 19 bases not matched to a gene; V was cut back by 6 bases and J by 7 bases.

The rearrangement joins TRBV5-4 to TRBJ2-7; D is perhaps TRBD2 (5 bases). V was trimmed by 0 bases and J by 7 bases, leaving 8 bases between them. Germline loops: CDR1 SGHNT, CDR2 YYREEE (reference sequence). The CDR3 contains 12 residues. Written as DNA, the CDR3 is TGTGCCAGCAGCTTGGTCTCGGGGGAGCAGTACTTC. This codes for CASSLVSGEQYF.

This sequence joins TRBV12-3 or TRBV12-4 and TRBJ2-5; 7 bases map to TRBD1. The trim removed 11 bases at V and 1 base at J, leaving 4 bases unmatched. There are 12 residues in the CDR3. The CDR3 region has the DNA TGTGCCTCAAACAGGGGCCAAGAGACCCAGTACTTC. Translated, it gives CASNRGQETQYF.